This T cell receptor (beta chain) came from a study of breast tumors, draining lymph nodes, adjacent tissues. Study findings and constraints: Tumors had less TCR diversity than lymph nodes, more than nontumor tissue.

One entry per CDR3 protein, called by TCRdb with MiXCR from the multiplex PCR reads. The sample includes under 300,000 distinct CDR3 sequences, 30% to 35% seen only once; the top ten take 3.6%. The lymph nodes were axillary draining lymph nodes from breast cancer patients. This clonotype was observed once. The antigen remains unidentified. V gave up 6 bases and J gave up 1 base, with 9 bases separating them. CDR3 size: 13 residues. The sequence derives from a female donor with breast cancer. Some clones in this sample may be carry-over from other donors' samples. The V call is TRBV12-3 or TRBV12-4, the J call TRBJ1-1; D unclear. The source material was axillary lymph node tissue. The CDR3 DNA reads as TGTGCCAGCAGCTCGACGGAGAACACTGAAGCTTTCTTT. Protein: CASSSTENTEAFF.